The T cell receptor beta chain described here comes from a study of blood T cell repertoires in COVID-19. On the study more broadly: There were acute and convalescent COVID-19 samples, and they came from the United States, Italy and Spain.

Trimming stripped 1 base from V and 3 bases from J, with 17 bases between. Germline V gene sequence: CDR1 SGHRS, CDR2 YFSETQ. The CDR3 loop spans 16 amino acids. Profiled with immunoSEQ multiplex PCR; TCRdb holds only in-frame clones, not every one. Of some 110,000 clones in the sample, about 81% were seen once. J is TRBJ2-7 and V is TRBV5-1; TRBD2 might be the D (5 bases). Sequencing input: peripheral blood. The receptor was derived from a man between 65 and 80 years old with acute or convalescent COVID-19. The CDR3 loop is CASSLIGAGGVYEQYF. DNA for the CDR3: TGCGCCAGCAGCTTGATCGGTGCGGGTGGCGTCTACGAGCAGTACTTC.